These T cell receptor beta chains were read from a single sample in a study of beta chain features in type 1 diabetes. Measured with immunoSEQ multiplex PCR; TCRdb has only the in-frame clones, and not every one. The sample lists 350,000 to 450,000 clones, approximately 15% occurring once. Source material: naive CD4+ T cells from blood. The origin of the receptors is a man in his thirties or forties in good health. CDR3s include the opening cysteine and the closing phenylalanine or tryptophan. The D gene is left open where the match is weak. Not every row has a clone size; where given, it reads once, few, many or a size class.

j_call	d_call	v_call	clone_size	cdr3_nt	cdr3_aa
TRBJ1-5	NA	TRBV6-1	few	TGTGCCAGCAACAGGAATAGCAATCAGCCCCAGCATTTT	CASNRNSNQPQHF
TRBJ1-6	TRBD1	TRBV7-2	few	TGTGCCAGCAGCTTACCACAGGGGTTGCATTCACCCCTCCACTTT	CASSLPQGLHSPLHF
TRBJ2-1	NA	TRBV18	few	TGTGCCAGCTCACCACCTTATGAGGACACCTCGGGTAATGAGCAGTTCTTC	CASSPPYEDTSGNEQFF
TRBJ1-5	NA	TRBV30	NA	TGTGCCTGGAGTGTCGGGGTGGTGCGCAATCAGCCCCAGCATTTT	CAWSVGVVRNQPQHF
TRBJ1-1	NA	TRBV11-3	NA	TGTGCCAGCAGTTTCCAGGCCACTGAAGCTTTCTTT	CASSFQATEAFF
TRBJ1-5	TRBD1	TRBV4-3	NA	TGCGCCAGCAGCCCCTACAGGGGAGGCGGCGGAAGCAATCAGCCCCAGCATTTT	CASSPYRGGGGSNQPQHF
TRBJ2-1	NA	TRBV27	few	TGTGCCAGCAGTTTAGAGGGCTACAATGAGCAGTTCTTC	CASSLEGYNEQFF
TRBJ1-2	NA	TRBV25-1	few	TGTGCCAGCAGTGAGCGCGTAGTAAACTATGGCTACACCTTC	CASSERVVNYGYTF
TRBJ2-3	NA	TRBV6-5	NA	TGTGCCAGCAGTTACTCAGCTAAACCAGATACGCAGTATTTT	CASSYSAKPDTQYF
TRBJ2-1	TRBD1	TRBV29-1	NA	TGCAGCGTTGAAGGACAGGGCGATGAGCAGTTCTTC	CSVEGQGDEQFF
TRBJ2-2	NA	TRBV30	NA	TGTGCCTGGAATGTCGTGGACACCGGGGAGCTGTTTTTT	CAWNVVDTGELFF
TRBJ2-1	NA	TRBV29-1	NA	TGCAGCGTTGGCCGGAGAACCTACAATGAGCAGTTCTTC	CSVGRRTYNEQFF
TRBJ2-3	NA	TRBV30	few	TGTGCCTGGAGTGTAAGGAGGACAGATACGCAGTATTTT	CAWSVRRTDTQYF
TRBJ1-3	NA	TRBV19	few	TGTGCCAGTAGGACAGGTGGAGGAAACACCATATATTTT	CASRTGGGNTIYF
TRBJ1-1	NA	TRBV14	few	TGTGCCAGCAGCCACTCGGGGGGAAACACTGAAGCTTTCTTT	CASSHSGGNTEAFF
TRBJ2-3	NA	TRBV19	NA	TGTGCCAGTAGTAACATTAACCGGGACCCCTTCCATACGCAGTATTTT	CASSNINRDPFHTQYF
TRBJ2-4	NA	TRBV11-2	few	TGTGCCAGCAGCCCGGCCAACAAAAACATTCAGTACTTC	CASSPANKNIQYF
TRBJ1-5	NA	TRBV5-1	NA	TGCGCCAGCAGCTTGGTATCCGGCGAGCCCCAGCATTTT	CASSLVSGEPQHF
TRBJ2-1	TRBD2	TRBV5-4	few	TGTGCCAGCAGCATAGGGACTAGCGGGAGGAATGAGCAGTTCTTC	CASSIGTSGRNEQFF
TRBJ1-2	NA	TRBV30	few	TGTGCCTGGTTACTCTACTATGGCTACACCTTC	CAWLLYYGYTF
TRBJ1-6	NA	TRBV5-1	few	TGCGCCAGCAGCTTGGCGCCGGCGTCACCCCTCCACTTT	CASSLAPASPLHF
TRBJ2-4	NA	TRBV23-1	many	TGCGCCAGACGATCACAGTCAGCCAAAAACATTCAGTACTTC	CARRSQSAKNIQYF
TRBJ2-7	NA	TRBV29-1	NA	TGCAGCGTAAGCGGTGGTGCCTACGAGCAGTACTTC	CSVSGGAYEQYF
TRBJ1-1	NA	TRBV29-1	NA	TGCAGCGTTGCCGAGGGGGTGGACACTGAAGCTTTCTTT	CSVAEGVDTEAFF